Listed below are T cell receptor beta chains from one sample, sequenced in a study of shared clonotypes between healthy human individuals. Sequenced by immunoSEQ multiplex PCR; TCRdb stores in-frame clones only, minus some. The sample carries about 460,000 clones, 77% recorded once. Material for sequencing was PBMCs. These receptors were collected from a woman between 40 and 50 years old in good health. Some clones in this sample may be carry-over from other donors' samples. CDR3s include the opening cysteine and the closing phenylalanine or tryptophan. The order of the fields is clone size, CDR3 length, J gene, D gene, V gene, CDR3 DNA, CDR3 protein. D genes are given only for firm matches. Expanded clones get a size class; other rows say once, few or many, or leave the size out.

size: -; length: 17; J: TRBJ2-3; D: TRBD2; V: TRBV9; DNA: TGTGCCAGCAGCGTAGGTCAAGGACTAGCGGGGACAGATACGCAGTATTTT; CDR3: CASSVGQGLAGTDTQYF
size: -; length: 16; J: TRBJ2-1; D: -; V: TRBV9; DNA: TGTGCCAGCAGCCCCCGACTAGTCTCATCCTACAATGAGCAGTTCTTC; CDR3: CASSPRLVSSYNEQFF
size: once; length: 14; J: TRBJ1-1; D: -; V: TRBV10-3; DNA: TGTGCCATCAGTGAGGAAGGGAGGGGCACTGAAGCTTTCTTT; CDR3: CAISEEGRGTEAFF
size: -; length: 15; J: TRBJ2-2; D: TRBD1; V: TRBV7-9; DNA: TGTGCCAGCAGCTCATACAGGGGGTTCACCGGGGAGCTGTTTTTT; CDR3: CASSSYRGFTGELFF
size: -; length: 15; J: TRBJ2-2; D: TRBD1; V: TRBV5-4; DNA: TGTGCCAGCAGCCCGAGGGGGCGCAACACCGGGGAGCTGTTTTTT; CDR3: CASSPRGRNTGELFF
size: -; length: 15; J: TRBJ2-3; D: TRBD2; V: TRBV9; DNA: TGTGCCAGCAGCCCGATAGCGGGAGGAGCAGATACGCAGTATTTT; CDR3: CASSPIAGGADTQYF
size: few; length: 13; J: TRBJ2-1; D: -; V: TRBV27; DNA: TGTGCCAGCAGTTGGACACCCTACAATGAGCAGTTCTTC; CDR3: CASSWTPYNEQFF
size: -; length: 16; J: TRBJ2-7; D: TRBD2; V: TRBV4-1; DNA: TGCGCCAGCAGCCAGACTAGCGGGGGCGGTGCCTACGAGCAGTACTTC; CDR3: CASSQTSGGGAYEQYF
size: -; length: 17; J: TRBJ2-2; D: TRBD2; V: TRBV11-3; DNA: TGTGCCAGCAGCTTAGGCCTAGCGGGAGGAGTGATCGGGGAGCTGTTTTTT; CDR3: CASSLGLAGGVIGELFF
size: -; length: 15; J: TRBJ1-1; D: -; V: TRBV11-2; DNA: TGTGCCAGCAGCTTAGATCCCGGGACTGACACTGAAGCTTTCTTT; CDR3: CASSLDPGTDTEAFF